This paragraph reports one T cell receptor beta chain. What it binds is not known. These data are taken from a study of post-analysis software for immune sequencing data. The TCR beta cDNA libraries carried unique molecular identifiers. TCRdb itself ran the PCR reads through MiXCR, one entry per CDR3 protein. Here the sample spans 820,000 or so distinct CDR3 sequences, roughly 58% being singletons. V shed 4 bases, J shed 2 bases, and the junction held 11 bases outside the gene matches. This CDR3 is built from 17 residues. The germline gives CDR1 SGHTA, CDR2 FQGNSA. Broader study findings: TRBV5-6, TRBV5-1 and TRBV20-1 were among several TRBV segments more frequent in patients than controls. Significantly lower normalized Chao1 diversity was seen in multiple sclerosis patients than in controls.

The source of this sequence is a girl between 5 and 17 years old with multiple sclerosis. Sequenced input: blood. The rearrangement links TRBV7-2 to TRBJ2-3; TRBD2 matches 8 bases. CDR3 bases: TGTGCCAGCAGCTCCCCGTTGGTAGCGGGAACCACAGATACGCAGTATTTT. This encodes CASSSPLVAGTTDTQYF. Filled out from reference TRBV7-2 and TRBJ2-3, the complete variable domain reads GAGVSQSPSNKVTEKGKDVELRCDPISGHTALYWYRQSLGQGLEFLIYFQGNSAPDKSGLPSDRFSAERTGGSVSTLTIQRTQQEDSAVYLCASSSPLVAGTTDTQYFGPGTRLTVL.